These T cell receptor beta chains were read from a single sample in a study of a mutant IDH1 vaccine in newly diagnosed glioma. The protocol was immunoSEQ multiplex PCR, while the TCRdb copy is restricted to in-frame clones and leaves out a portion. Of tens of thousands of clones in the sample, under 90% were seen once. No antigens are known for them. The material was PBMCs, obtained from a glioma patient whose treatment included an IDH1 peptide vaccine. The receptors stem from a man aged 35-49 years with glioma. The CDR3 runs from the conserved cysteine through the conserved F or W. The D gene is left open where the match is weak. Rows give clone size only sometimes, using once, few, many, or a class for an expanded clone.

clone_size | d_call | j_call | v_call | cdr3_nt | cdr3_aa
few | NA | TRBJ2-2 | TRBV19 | TGTGCCAGTAGTATACCAGATAACACCGGGGAGCTGTTTTTT | CASSIPDNTGELFF
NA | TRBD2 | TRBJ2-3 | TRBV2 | TGTGCCAGCAGTGAGGGGTTAGCGGGAGCTTCTAGCACAGATACGCAGTATTTT | CASSEGLAGASSTDTQYF
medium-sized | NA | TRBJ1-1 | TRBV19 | TGTGCCAGTAGTTCTGCTGGAGGAGCTAGAGAGGAGAGGAACACTGAAGCTTTCTTT | CASSSAGGAREERNTEAFF
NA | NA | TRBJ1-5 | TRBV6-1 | TGTGCCAGCAGTGTGGCGGGGACAAACTTCAATCAGCCCCAGCATTTT | CASSVAGTNFNQPQHF
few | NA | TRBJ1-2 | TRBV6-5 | TGTGCCAGCAGTTATGGGGACCTCTCCTGGGGCTACACCTTC | CASSYGDLSWGYTF
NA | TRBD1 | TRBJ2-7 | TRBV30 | TGTGCCTGGAGTTGGGACAGGGGTCGCGAGCAGTACTTC | CAWSWDRGREQYF
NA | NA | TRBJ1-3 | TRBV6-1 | TGTGCCAGCAGGCTAAGGGGCGCGGAAGGAAACACCATATATTTT | CASRLRGAEGNTIYF
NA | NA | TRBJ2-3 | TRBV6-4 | TGTGCCAGCAGTGTTCAACGGGCAGATACGCAGTATTTT | CASSVQRADTQYF
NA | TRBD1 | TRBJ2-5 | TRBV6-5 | TGTGCCAGCAGTCGAAACAGGGGTCAAGAGACCCAGTACTTC | CASSRNRGQETQYF
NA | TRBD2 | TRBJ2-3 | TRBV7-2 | TGTGCCAGCAGCTTAGTCCTAGCGGGGTCCGCCACAGATACGCAGTATTTT | CASSLVLAGSATDTQYF
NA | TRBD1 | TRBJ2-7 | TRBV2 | TGTGCCAGCAGTGAAGCCCCGGGCAGGGGGACCTTCTACGAGCAGTACTTC | CASSEAPGRGTFYEQYF
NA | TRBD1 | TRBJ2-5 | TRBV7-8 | TGTGCCAGCAGCCGTGACAGGGCAGGTGGAGAGACCCAGTACTTC | CASSRDRAGGETQYF
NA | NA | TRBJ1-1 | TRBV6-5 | TGTGCCAGCACGGCAGGCTCTCTTACTGAAGCTTTCTTT | CASTAGSLTEAFF
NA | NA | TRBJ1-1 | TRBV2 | TGTGCCAGCAGTGAAGCTAGGGGTAGAAACACTGAAGCTTTCTTT | CASSEARGRNTEAFF
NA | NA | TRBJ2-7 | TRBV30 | TGTGCCTGGAGTGCGCAGGGTATCGAGCAGTACTTC | CAWSAQGIEQYF
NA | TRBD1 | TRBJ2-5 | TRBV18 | TGTGCCAGCTCACCTTACGGGACAGGGCAAGAGACCCAGTACTTC | CASSPYGTGQETQYF
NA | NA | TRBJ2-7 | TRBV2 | TGTGCCAGCAGTGAGGGGGACCGCTCCTACGAGCAGTACTTC | CASSEGDRSYEQYF
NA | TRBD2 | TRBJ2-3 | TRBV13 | TGTGCCAGCAGCTTGGGTCAGAGCGGGGGGGCCCGAGACGCGCAGTATTTT | CASSLGQSGGARDAQYF
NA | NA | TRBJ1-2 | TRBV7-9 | TGTGCCAGCAGCTTAACCTCTCCCACAGGAAACTATGGCTACACCTTC | CASSLTSPTGNYGYTF
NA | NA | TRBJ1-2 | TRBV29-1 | TGCAGCGCCGGTTCTAACTATGGCTACACCTTC | CSAGSNYGYTF
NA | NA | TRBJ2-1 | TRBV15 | TGTGCCACCAGCAGTCCGACAGACCTAGACAATGAGCAGTTCTTC | CATSSPTDLDNEQFF
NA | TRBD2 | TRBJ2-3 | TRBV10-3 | TGTGCCATCAGTGACCCGCCCGCTAGCGGGACCACAGATACGCAGTATTTT | CAISDPPASGTTDTQYF
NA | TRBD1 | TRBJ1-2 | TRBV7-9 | TGTGCCAGCAGCCCACAGGGGTTTGACTATGGCTACACCTTC | CASSPQGFDYGYTF
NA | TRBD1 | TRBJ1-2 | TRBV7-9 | TGTGCCAGCAAAGGGGAGGGGGCAGCCTATGGCTACACCTTC | CASKGEGAAYGYTF
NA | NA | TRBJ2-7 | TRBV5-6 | TGTGCCAGCAGCTTAATGACGGAGTGGTCGTCCTACGAGCAGTACTTC | CASSLMTEWSSYEQYF
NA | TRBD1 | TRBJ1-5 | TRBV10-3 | TGTGCCATCAGCTTGGGACAGGATAGCAATCAGCCCCAGCATTTT | CAISLGQDSNQPQHF
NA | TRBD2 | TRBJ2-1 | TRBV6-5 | TGTGCCAGCAGTTACATAGCGGGGGCCCCGGGTGAGCAGTTCTTC | CASSYIAGAPGEQFF
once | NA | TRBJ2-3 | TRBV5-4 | TGTGCCAGCAGCTTAGGGTCCCAGGGCGGGGATACGCAGTATTTT | CASSLGSQGGDTQYF
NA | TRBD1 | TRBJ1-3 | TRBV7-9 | TGTGCCAGCAGCGAGGGGACAGGGACAGGAAACACCATATATTTT | CASSEGTGTGNTIYF
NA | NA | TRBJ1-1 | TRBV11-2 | TGTGCCAGCAGCCCCTCTAGGGCGGGGACCTATGGCACTGAAGCTTTCTTT | CASSPSRAGTYGTEAFF
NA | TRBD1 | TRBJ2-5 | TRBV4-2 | TGTGCCAGCAGCCAGGAACAGGGGCGGGAGACCCAGTACTTC | CASSQEQGRETQYF
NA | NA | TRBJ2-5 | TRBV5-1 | TGCGCCAGCAGCTTGGTCCCCCTAAACGTCGAGACCCAGTACTTC | CASSLVPLNVETQYF
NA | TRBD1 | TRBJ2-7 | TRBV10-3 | TGTGCCATCAGTGAGTGGGGACAGAGGGAGTACTTC | CAISEWGQREYF
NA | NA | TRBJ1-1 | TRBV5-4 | TGTGCCAGCAGCCCCCAAAACAGGGTCGTTGTCTCTGAAGCTTTCTTT | CASSPQNRVVVSEAFF
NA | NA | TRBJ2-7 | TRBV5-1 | TGCGCCAGCAGTCCCGGGACGGGGGACTACGAGCAGTACTTC | CASSPGTGDYEQYF
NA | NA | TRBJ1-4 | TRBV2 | TGTGCCAGCCAGCTTGGAGGGACCCCTAATGAAAAACTGTTTTTT | CASQLGGTPNEKLFF
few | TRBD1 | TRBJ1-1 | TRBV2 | TGTGCCAGCGTACAGGGGAGAGGAGCTTTCTTT | CASVQGRGAFF
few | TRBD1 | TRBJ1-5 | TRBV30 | TGTGCCTGGGGGAAGGGAGGGGGCCTTCAGCCCCAGCATTTT | CAWGKGGGLQPQHF
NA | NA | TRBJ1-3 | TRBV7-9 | TGTGCCAGCAGCTCCTCCGAAGGAAACACCATATATTTT | CASSSSEGNTIYF
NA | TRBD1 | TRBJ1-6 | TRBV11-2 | TGTGCCAGCAGCCCATGGACAGGGGGCGACCATAATTCACCCCTCCACTTT | CASSPWTGGDHNSPLHF
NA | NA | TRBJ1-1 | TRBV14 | TGTGCCAGCAGCCGAGGGTCATCGAACACTGAAGCTTTCTTT | CASSRGSSNTEAFF
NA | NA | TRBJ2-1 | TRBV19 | TGTGCCAGTAGCTCCTCAATGGAGAATGAGCAGTTCTTC | CASSSSMENEQFF
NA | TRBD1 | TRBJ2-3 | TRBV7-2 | TGTGCCAGCAGCCGGGACAGGACTAGCACAGATACGCAGTATTTT | CASSRDRTSTDTQYF
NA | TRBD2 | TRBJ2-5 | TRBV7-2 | TGTGCCAGCAGCCCAAGACTAGCGGGGTGGAAGACCCAGTACTTC | CASSPRLAGWKTQYF
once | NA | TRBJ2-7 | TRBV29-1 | TGCAGCGCCTCAGGGGGGTCCTACGAGCAGTACTTC | CSASGGSYEQYF
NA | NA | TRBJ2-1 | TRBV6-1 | TGTGCCAGCAGTGCGGTCGGGAGCTCCTACAATGAGCAGTTCTTC | CASSAVGSSYNEQFF
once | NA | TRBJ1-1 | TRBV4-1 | TGCGCCAGCAGCCAAGTCGAGGGGATGCACACTGAAGCTTTCTTT | CASSQVEGMHTEAFF
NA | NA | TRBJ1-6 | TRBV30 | TGTGCCCAGAAATTTTCCGGCTCCTATAATTCACCCCTCCACTTT | CAQKFSGSYNSPLHF